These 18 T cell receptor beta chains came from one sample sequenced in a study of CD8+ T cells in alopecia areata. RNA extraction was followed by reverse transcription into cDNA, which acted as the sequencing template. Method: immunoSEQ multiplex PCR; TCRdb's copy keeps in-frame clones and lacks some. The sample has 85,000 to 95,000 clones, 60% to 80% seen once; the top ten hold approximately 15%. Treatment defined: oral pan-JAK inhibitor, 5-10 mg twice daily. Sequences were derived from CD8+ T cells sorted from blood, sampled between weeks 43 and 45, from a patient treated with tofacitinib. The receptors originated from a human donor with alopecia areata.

DNA of the CDR3: TGTGCCAGCAGCCATACGGGACAGGGCAACGAGCAGTACTTC. Its translation is CASSHTGQGNEQYF. This chain connects TRBV14 to TRBJ2-7; 9 bases agree with TRBD1. In germline, CDR1 is SGHDN, CDR2 FVKESK. This CDR3 is 14 amino acids long. Germline trimming cut 3 bases from V and 5 bases from J; bases unmatched to any gene: 5.

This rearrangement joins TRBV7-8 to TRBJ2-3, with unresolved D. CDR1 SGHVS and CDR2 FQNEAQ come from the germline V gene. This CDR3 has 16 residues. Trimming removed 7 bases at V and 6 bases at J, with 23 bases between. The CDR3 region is CASNILAEWDEDTQYF. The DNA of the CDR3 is TGTGCCAGCAACATTCTTGCTGAGTGGGATGAGGATACGCAGTATTTT.

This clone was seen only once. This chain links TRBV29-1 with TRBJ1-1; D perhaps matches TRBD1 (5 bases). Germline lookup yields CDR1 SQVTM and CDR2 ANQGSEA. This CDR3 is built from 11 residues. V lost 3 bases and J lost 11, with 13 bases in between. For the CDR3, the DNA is TGCAGCGTTGAGCTTGGGTCAGGGGCTTTCTTT. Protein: CSVELGSGAFF. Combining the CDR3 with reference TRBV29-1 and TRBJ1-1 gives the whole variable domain SAVISQKPSRDICQRGTSLTIQCQVDSQVTMMFWYRQQPGQSLTLIATANQGSEATYESGFVIDKFPISRPNLTFSTLTVSNMSPEDSSIYLCSVELGSGAFFGQGTRLTVV.

CDR3 DNA sequence: TGCGCCAGCAGCCCGCCCGGGGGGCCCCTCCACTTT. Protein: CASSPPGGPLHF. V usage is TRBV4-3 and J usage is TRBJ1-6; perhaps TRBD1 as D (5 bases). CDR1 is LGHNA and CDR2 is YSLEER in the germline V gene. CDR3 length: 12 amino acids. The V end lost 4 bases, the J end lost 13 bases, and 11 bases lay between the germline ends.

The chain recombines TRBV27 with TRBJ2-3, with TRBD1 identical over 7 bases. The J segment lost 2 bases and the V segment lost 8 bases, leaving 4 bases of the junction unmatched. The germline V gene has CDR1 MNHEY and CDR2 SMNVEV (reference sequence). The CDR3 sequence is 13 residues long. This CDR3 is CASRDRITDTQYF. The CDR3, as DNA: TGTGCCAGCCGGGACAGAATCACAGATACGCAGTATTTT.

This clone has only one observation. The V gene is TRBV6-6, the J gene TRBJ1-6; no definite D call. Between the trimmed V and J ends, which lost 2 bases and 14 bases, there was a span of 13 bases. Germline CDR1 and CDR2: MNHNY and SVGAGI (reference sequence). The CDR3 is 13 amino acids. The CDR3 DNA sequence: TGTGCCAGCAGTTACGCGGTGGGCGACTCCCTCCACTTT. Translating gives CASSYAVGDSLHF.

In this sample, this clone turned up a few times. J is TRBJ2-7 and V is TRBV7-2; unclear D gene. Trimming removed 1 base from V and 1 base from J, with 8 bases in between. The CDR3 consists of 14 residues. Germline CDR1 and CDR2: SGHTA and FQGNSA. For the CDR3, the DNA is TGTGCCAGCAGCTTAGGACACTTATCCTACGAGCAGTACTTC. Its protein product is CASSLGHLSYEQYF.

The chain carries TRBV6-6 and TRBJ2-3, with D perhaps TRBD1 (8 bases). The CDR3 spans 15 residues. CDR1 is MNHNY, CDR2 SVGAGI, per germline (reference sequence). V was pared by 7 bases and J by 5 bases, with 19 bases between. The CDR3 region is CASTRTRTGGDTQYF. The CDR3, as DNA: TGTGCCAGCACTCGGACTAGAACAGGGGGAGATACGCAGTATTTT.

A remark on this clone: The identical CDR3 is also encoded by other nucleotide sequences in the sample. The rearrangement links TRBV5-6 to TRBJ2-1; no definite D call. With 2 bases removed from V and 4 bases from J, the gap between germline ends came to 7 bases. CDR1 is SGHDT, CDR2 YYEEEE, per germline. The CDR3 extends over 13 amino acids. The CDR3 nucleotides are TGTGCCAGCAGCTTAGGGTCGTACAATGAGCAGTTCTTC. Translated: CASSLGSYNEQFF.

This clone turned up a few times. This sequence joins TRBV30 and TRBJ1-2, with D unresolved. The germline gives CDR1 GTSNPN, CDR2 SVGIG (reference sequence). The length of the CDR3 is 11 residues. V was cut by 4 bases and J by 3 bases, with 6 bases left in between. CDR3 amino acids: CAWTADYGYTF. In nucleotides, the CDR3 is TGTGCCTGGACAGCAGACTATGGCTACACCTTC. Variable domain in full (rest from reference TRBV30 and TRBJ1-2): SQTIHQWPATLVQPVGSPLSLECTVEGTSNPNLYWYRQAAGRGLQLLFYSVGIGQISSEVPQNLSASRPQDRQFILSSKKLLLSDSGFYLCAWTADYGYTFGSGTRLTVV.

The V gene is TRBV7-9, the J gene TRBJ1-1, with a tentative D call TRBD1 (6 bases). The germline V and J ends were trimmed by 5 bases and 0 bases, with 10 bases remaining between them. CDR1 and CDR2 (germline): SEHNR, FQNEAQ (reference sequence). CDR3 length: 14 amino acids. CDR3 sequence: CASSPGHLNTEAFF. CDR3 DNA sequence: TGTGCCAGCAGCCCGGGACACCTGAACACTGAAGCTTTCTTT.

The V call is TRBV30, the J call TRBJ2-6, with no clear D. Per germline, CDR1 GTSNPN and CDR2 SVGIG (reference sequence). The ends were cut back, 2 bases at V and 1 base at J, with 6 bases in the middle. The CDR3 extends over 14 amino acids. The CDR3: CAWSPSSGANVLTF. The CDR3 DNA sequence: TGTGCCTGGAGTCCCTCGTCTGGGGCCAACGTCCTGACTTTC.

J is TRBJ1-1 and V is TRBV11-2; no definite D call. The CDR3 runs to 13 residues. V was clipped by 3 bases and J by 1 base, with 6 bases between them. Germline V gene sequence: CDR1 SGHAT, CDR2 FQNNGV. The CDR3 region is CASSLGGNTEAFF. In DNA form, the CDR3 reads TGTGCCAGCAGCTTGGGCGGGAACACTGAAGCTTTCTTT.

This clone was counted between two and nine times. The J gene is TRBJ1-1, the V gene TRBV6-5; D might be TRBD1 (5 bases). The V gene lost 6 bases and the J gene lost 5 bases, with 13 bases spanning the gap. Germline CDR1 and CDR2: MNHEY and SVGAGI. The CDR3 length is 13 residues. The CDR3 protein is CASRLFQGTEAFF. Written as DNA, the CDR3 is TGTGCCAGCAGGCTCTTCCAGGGAACTGAAGCTTTCTTT.

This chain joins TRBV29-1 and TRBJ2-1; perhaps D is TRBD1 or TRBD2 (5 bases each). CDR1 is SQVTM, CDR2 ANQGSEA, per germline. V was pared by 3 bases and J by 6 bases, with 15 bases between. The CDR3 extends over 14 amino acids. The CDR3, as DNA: TGCAGCGTTGATAGGGGACCCATGTTCAATGAGCAGTTCTTC. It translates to CSVDRGPMFNEQFF.

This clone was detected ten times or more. Here the CDR3 reads CATSRRLAGLGETQYF. CDR3 coding DNA: TGTGCCACCAGCAGACGGCTAGCGGGGCTCGGGGAGACCCAGTACTTC. This sequence joins TRBV15 and TRBJ2-5; TRBD2 aligns across 9 bases. Looked up from germline, CDR1 is LNHNV and CDR2 is YYDKDF (reference sequence). CDR3 size: 16 residues. V dropped 2 bases and J dropped 5; count of bases not matched to a gene: 9.

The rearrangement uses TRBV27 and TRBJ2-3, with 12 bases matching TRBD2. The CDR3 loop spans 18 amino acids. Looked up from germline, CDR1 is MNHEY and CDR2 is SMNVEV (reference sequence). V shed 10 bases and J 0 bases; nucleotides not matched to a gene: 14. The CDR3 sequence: CATLTPGTSGLSTDTQYF. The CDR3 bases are TGTGCCACCCTTACGCCCGGGACTAGCGGGCTTAGCACAGATACGCAGTATTTT.

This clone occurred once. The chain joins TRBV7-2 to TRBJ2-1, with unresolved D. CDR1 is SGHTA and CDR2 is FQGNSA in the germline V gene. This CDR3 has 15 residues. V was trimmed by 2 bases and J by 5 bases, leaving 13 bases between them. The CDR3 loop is CASSLSLAPDNEQFF. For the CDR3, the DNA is TGTGCCAGCAGCTTATCTTTGGCTCCGGACAATGAGCAGTTCTTC. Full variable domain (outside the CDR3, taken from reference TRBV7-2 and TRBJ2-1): GAGVSQSPSNKVTEKGKDVELRCDPISGHTALYWYRQSLGQGLEFLIYFQGNSAPDKSGLPSDRFSAERTGGSVSTLTIQRTQQEDSAVYLCASSLSLAPDNEQFFGPGTRLTVL.